This T cell receptor (beta chain) was obtained from a study of neoadjuvant anti-PD-1 for oral cavity cancer. Study summary: Non-progressing patients received a fourth nivolumab dose near day 43, then surgery on days 50-56. Study conclusions and caveats: Higher pretreatment blood Treg/Th17 ratios correlated with higher pretreatment blood and lower post-treatment tumor TCRbeta clonality.

J was trimmed by 4 bases and V by 7 bases; bases with no gene match: 9. CDR1 MDHEN and CDR2 SYDVKM come from the germline V gene. This CDR3 has 15 amino acids. Concerning this clone: Its target is unknown.

Time point specified: after neoadjuvant nivolumab, at surgical resection. These newly diagnosed stage II-IVA oral cavity squamous cell carcinoma patients had no prior systemic or radiation treatment. Clones were read by immunoSEQ multiplex PCR, and TCRdb kept only the in-frame ones, dropping some. The sample includes 65,000 to 70,000 clones, 70% to 90% of them seen just once. This receptor was identified in a person aged 40 to 85 with oral cavity squamous cell carcinoma. The sequenced sample was PBMCs, obtained after nivolumab (anti-PD-1) treatment. This chain links TRBV28 with TRBJ2-2, with TRBD2 matching over 7 bases. CDR3 protein: CASISGGSVTGELFF. CDR3 bases: TGTGCCAGCATCTCCGGGGGGTCGGTCACCGGGGAGCTGTTTTTT.